One and the same sample provided the 10 T cell receptor beta chains below, sequenced in a study of cytomegalovirus exposure and HLA in healthy donors. The PCR used 60 Vbeta and 13 Jbeta primers. The method was immunoSEQ multiplex PCR; TCRdb's version includes in-frame clones alone and lacks a portion of them. This sample's table has 50,000 to 60,000 clones. The sample was PBMCs. Receptors originate from a male donor in good health and CMV-seronegative.

The chain joins TRBV18 to TRBJ2-1; D is uncertain. The CDR3 has 13 residues. V was pared by 0 bases and J by 5 bases, with 5 bases between. CDR1 is KGHSH and CDR2 is LQKENI in the germline V gene. The CDR3 coding sequence is TGTGCCAGCTCACCACCGGCCGACAATGAGCAGTTCTTC. Encoded protein: CASSPPADNEQFF.

J is TRBJ1-1 and V is TRBV30, with a weak D call TRBD1 (5 bases). This CDR3 has 14 amino acids. In germline, CDR1 is GTSNPN, CDR2 SVGIG (reference sequence). V was pared by 7 bases and J by 5 bases, with 20 bases between. CDR3 DNA sequence: TGTGCCTCCCATCCCGGGGGAGTGAGTACTGAAGCTTTCTTT. This translates into CASHPGGVSTEAFF.

Here the CDR3 DNA reads TGTGCCAGCCGGGACAGGGATGGGGGTACCTACGAGCAGTACTTC. This gives the protein CASRDRDGGTYEQYF. The chain joins TRBV6-5 to TRBJ2-7; TRBD1 aligns across 9 bases. There are 15 residues in the CDR3. The germline V gene has CDR1 MNHEY and CDR2 SVGAGI. V dropped 8 bases and J dropped 2; count of bases not matched to a gene: 10.

The V call is TRBV28, the J call TRBJ2-5, with 10 bases matching TRBD2. The J call could be wrong; TRBJ2-7 is a better fit for the DNA end. This CDR3 comprises 13 residues. The V gene's germline CDR1 is MDHEN and CDR2 SYDVKM. The DNA for the CDR3 is TGTGCCGGCAAAACTAGCGGGACCCACGAGCAGTACTTC. Amino acids: CAGKTSGTHEQYF.

The chain has TRBV28 and TRBJ2-5; 7 bases line up with TRBD1. Trimming at V came to 5 bases and at J to 11 bases, leaving 17 bases not matched to a gene. CDR1 is MDHEN, CDR2 SYDVKM, per germline. This CDR3 is built from 15 residues. The CDR3 nucleotides read TGTGCCAGCAGTCCCCGACAGGGCTGGTCGGTTGAGCAGTACTTC. The encoded protein is CASSPRQGWSVEQYF.

The J gene is TRBJ2-3, the V gene TRBV11-2, with 9 positions matching TRBD2. The CDR3 consists of 15 residues. CDR1 is SGHAT, CDR2 FQNNGV, per germline. V shed 4 bases, J shed 6 bases, and the junction held 8 bases outside the gene matches. In DNA form, the CDR3 reads TGTGCCAGCAGCTATCTAGCGGGGCTCGTTGATACGCAGTATTTT. Its protein product is CASSYLAGLVDTQYF. The variable domain in full, completed from reference TRBV11-2 and TRBJ2-3, reads EAGVAQSPRYKIIEKRQSVAFWCNPISGHATLYWYQQILGQGPKLLIQFQNNGVVDDSQLPKDRFSAERLKGVDSTLKIQPAKLEDSAVYLCASSYLAGLVDTQYFGPGTRLTVL.

The V and J genes are TRBV6-5 and TRBJ1-3; 7 nucleotides line up with TRBD1. V was clipped by 7 bases and J by 0 bases; unmatched bases: 6. The CDR3 sequence is 15 residues long. The germline gives CDR1 MNHEY, CDR2 SVGAGI. The CDR3 DNA is TGTGCCAGCACTCGACAGGGAGACTCTGGAAACACCATATATTTT. Translation gives CASTRQGDSGNTIYF.

The rearrangement uses TRBV29-1 and TRBJ2-7; TRBD2 matches 7 bases. CDR3 length: 13 amino acids. The germline CDR1 and CDR2 sequences are SQVTM and ANQGSEA. Trimming removed 7 bases from V and 2 bases from J; junction bases left unmatched: 8. The CDR3 sequence is CSARGGSAYEQYF. CDR3 sequence (DNA): TGCAGCGCTCGGGGAGGGAGCGCCTACGAGCAGTACTTC.

The chain combines TRBV7-9 with TRBJ2-3; TRBD1 might be the D (6 bases). In germline, CDR1 is SEHNR, CDR2 FQNEAQ (reference sequence). CDR3 length: 15 residues. Trimming left V 6 bases short and J 5 bases short, with 18 bases between. The chain's CDR3 is CASSPTTGSQDTQYF. CDR3 in DNA: TGTGCCAGCAGTCCCACGACAGGATCCCAAGATACGCAGTATTTT.

This rearrangement joins TRBV7-9 to TRBJ1-4; 8 bases map to TRBD1. The CDR3 has 15 residues. Germline trimming cut 5 bases from V and 8 bases from J; bases unmatched to any gene: 10. Germline values: CDR1 SEHNR, CDR2 FQNEAQ (reference sequence). The CDR3 DNA is TGTGCCAGCAGCGCGCAGGGGGCCCAGCCGGAAAAACTGTTTTTT. It yields the protein CASSAQGAQPEKLFF. Filled out from reference TRBV7-9 and TRBJ1-4, the complete variable domain reads DTGVSQNPRHKITKRGQNVTFRCDPISEHNRLYWYRQTLGQGPEFLTYFQNEAQLEKSRLLSDRFSAERPKGSFSTLEIQRTEQGDSAMYLCASSAQGAQPEKLFFGSGTQLSVL.